These 21 T cell receptor beta chains originate from one sample sequenced in a study of OX40 agonist ivuxolimab in advanced cancers. Sequencing was performed with immunoSEQ multiplex PCR; in TCRdb, only in-frame clones are kept and a portion is missing. The table has roughly 32,000 clones, approximately 90% seen once. The sequences come from CD4+ or CD8+ T cells sorted from blood, collected in a trial of the OX40 agonist ivuxolimab. The receptors shown here come from an adult with an advanced solid tumor such as melanoma, head and neck, liver or kidney cancer.

The J gene is TRBJ2-7, the V gene TRBV6-6; D may match TRBD1 or TRBD2 (5 bases each). The CDR3 is made up of 14 amino acids. Germline V gene data show CDR1 as MNHNY and CDR2 as SVGAGI (reference sequence). V lost 6 bases and J lost 3, with 15 bases in between. The CDR3 coding sequence is TGTGCCAGCAGACCCGATTTTGGGGGCTACGAGCAGTACTTC. As protein: CASRPDFGGYEQYF.

This chain connects TRBV4-2 to TRBJ1-2; 8 bases match TRBD1. From germline, CDR1 is LGHNA and CDR2 YNFKEQ. J gave up 4 bases and V 5 bases, and 18 bases lay outside the gene matches. The CDR3 runs 18 residues. CDR3: CASSKEVGRGRLSYGYTF. The CDR3 nucleotides read TGTGCCAGCAGCAAGGAGGTCGGCAGGGGGCGCCTGAGCTATGGCTACACCTTC.

The chain joins TRBV4-2 to TRBJ1-1; D perhaps matches TRBD1 (6 bases). The V and J ends lost 0 bases and 3 bases respectively, with 8 bases between them. Germline loops: CDR1 LGHNA, CDR2 YNFKEQ. This CDR3 has 14 residues. For the CDR3, the DNA is TGTGCCAGCAGCCAAGATGGGACATACACTGAAGCTTTCTTT. It specifies CASSQDGTYTEAFF.

The genes are TRBV19 and TRBJ1-2, with no clear D. Germline CDR1 LNHDA, CDR2 SQIVND (reference sequence). The CDR3 is 15 amino acids. V was pared by 3 bases and J by 4 bases, with 15 bases between. CDR3 sequence reads: CASSMSLASGYGYTF. CDR3 coding DNA: TGTGCCAGTAGTATGAGTTTGGCCTCGGGCTATGGCTACACCTTC.

This clone was seen just once. J is TRBJ2-1 and V is TRBV7-2; D tentatively fits TRBD1 or TRBD2 (6 bases each). Trimming removed 5 bases at V and 2 bases at J, with 13 bases between. This CDR3 contains 15 residues. Per germline, CDR1 SGHTA and CDR2 FQGNSA. The CDR3 sequence is CASSPLGGTYNEQFF. The DNA for the CDR3 is TGTGCCAGCAGCCCCCTCGGGGGCACCTACAATGAGCAGTTCTTC.

This sequence joins TRBV5-1 and TRBJ1-2, with D perhaps matching TRBD1 (5 bases). Germline V gene lookup returns CDR1 SGHRS and CDR2 YFSETQ. V was cut by 4 bases and J by 8 bases, with 15 bases left in between. The CDR3 is made up of 13 amino acids. The CDR3 bases are TGCGCCAGCAGCCAGGGAACCCCAGAGGGCTACACCTTC. It translates to CASSQGTPEGYTF. Using reference TRBV5-1 and TRBJ1-2 for the parts outside the CDR3, the full variable domain is KAGVTQTPRYLIKTRGQQVTLSCSPISGHRSVSWYQQTPGQGLQFLFEYFSETQRNKGNFPGRFSGRQFSNSRSEMNVSTLELGDSALYLCASSQGTPEGYTFGSGTRLTVV.

The chain recombines TRBV19 with TRBJ2-3; TRBD2 might be the D (6 bases). The length of the CDR3 is 14 residues. V was trimmed by 5 bases and J by 2 bases, leaving 11 bases between them. In germline, CDR1 is LNHDA, CDR2 SQIVND (reference sequence). For the CDR3, the DNA is TGTGCCAGTAGTCCCGGGACTTCCACAGATACGCAGTATTTT. Translating gives CASSPGTSTDTQYF.

The chain uses TRBV7-6 and TRBJ1-4; tentative D call: TRBD1 (5 bases). V was shortened by 3 bases and J by 4 bases, with 12 bases between the two germline ends. Germline lookup yields CDR1 SGHVS and CDR2 FNYEAQ. The CDR3 is 15 residues long. As DNA, the CDR3 is TGTGCCAGCAGCTTGGGGGACGTCATTAATGAAAAACTGTTTTTT. It codes for CASSLGDVINEKLFF.

This chain uses TRBV28 with TRBJ2-5, with D possibly being TRBD1 (5 bases). Germline V gives CDR1 MDHEN, CDR2 SYDVKM. This CDR3 has 14 amino acids. The V gene lost 2 bases and the J gene lost 4 bases, with 11 bases spanning the gap. CDR3 nucleotides: TGTGCCAGCAGTTTAAGGGGATTCTCAGAGACCCAGTACTTC. Translation gives CASSLRGFSETQYF. Using reference TRBV28 and TRBJ2-5 for the parts outside the CDR3, the full variable domain is DVKVTQSSRYLVKRTGEKVFLECVQDMDHENMFWYRQDPGLGLRLIYFSYDVKMKEKGDIPEGYSVSREKKERFSLILESASTNQTSMYLCASSLRGFSETQYFGPGTRLLVL.

V and J are TRBV28 and TRBJ2-5; the D gene is possibly TRBD2 (5 bases). This CDR3 region has 13 residues. CDR1 is MDHEN and CDR2 is SYDVKM in the germline V gene. Trimming removed 5 bases at V and 1 base at J, with 8 bases between. CDR3 sequence reads: CASSHGIQETQYF. The CDR3 DNA reads as TGTGCCAGCAGTCACGGGATCCAAGAGACCCAGTACTTC.

J is TRBJ1-2 and V is TRBV11-2, with D perhaps TRBD1 (6 bases). CDR1 is SGHAT and CDR2 is FQNNGV in the germline V gene. There are 18 residues in the CDR3. Trimming left V 1 base short and J 3 bases short, with 21 bases between. The CDR3 DNA is TGTGCCAGCAGCTTAGGTTCAGTCGGGCACAGGGCCGACTATGGCTACACCTTC. As protein: CASSLGSVGHRADYGYTF. Complete variable domain (other parts from reference TRBV11-2 and TRBJ1-2): EAGVAQSPRYKIIEKRQSVAFWCNPISGHATLYWYQQILGQGPKLLIQFQNNGVVDDSQLPKDRFSAERLKGVDSTLKIQPAKLEDSAVYLCASSLGSVGHRADYGYTFGSGTRLTVV.

The rearrangement uses TRBV27 and TRBJ2-7, with 7 bases identical to TRBD2. CDR1 is MNHEY, CDR2 SMNVEV, per germline (reference sequence). The CDR3 has 16 amino acids. V gave up 5 bases and J gave up 3 bases; unmatched junction bases: 13. CDR3 DNA: TGTGCCAGCAGTCGTACTCAGGGAGGGCCTGACTACGAGCAGTACTTC. This translates into CASSRTQGGPDYEQYF.

The chain employs TRBV7-6 and TRBJ2-7; tentatively, D is TRBD1 (7 bases). Germline V gives CDR1 SGHVS, CDR2 FNYEAQ. This CDR3 is built from 15 residues. Trimming cost V 3 bases and J 2 bases, with 14 bases left between them. CDR3 residues: CASSFEGGGPYEQYF. In DNA form, the CDR3 reads TGTGCCAGCAGCTTCGAAGGAGGGGGCCCCTACGAGCAGTACTTC.

The chain is built from TRBV12-5 and TRBJ2-7; D is possibly TRBD1 (6 bases). The CDR3 is 13 residues long. Trimming removed 7 bases at V and 0 bases at J, with 10 bases between. The germline CDR1 and CDR2 sequences are LGHNT and FRNRAP. CDR3 bases: TGTGCTAGTGCCGGGGACAACTCCTACGAGCAGTACTTC. It is translated as CASAGDNSYEQYF.

The rearrangement uses TRBV28 and TRBJ2-7; 8 nucleotides align to TRBD1. V lost 6 bases to trimming and J lost 2 bases; unmatched junction nucleotides: 9. Germline loops: CDR1 MDHEN, CDR2 SYDVKM. The CDR3 totals 15 residues. The CDR3 loop reads CASSPTGVGAYEQYF. The CDR3 nucleotides are TGTGCCAGCAGCCCGACAGGGGTTGGGGCCTACGAGCAGTACTTC.

The count of this clone is one. The chain's CDR3 is CASSQSLGYYEQYF. The CDR3 DNA reads TGCGCCAGCAGCCAATCTCTAGGCTACTACGAGCAGTACTTC. V is TRBV4-1 and J is TRBJ2-7; D uncertain. V was clipped by 2 bases and J by 3 bases, with 11 bases between them. From germline, CDR1 is MGHRA and CDR2 YSYEKL. The CDR3 is 14 amino acids.

The J gene is TRBJ2-2, the V gene TRBV6-6; D is unresolved. Trimming removed 0 bases from V and 6 bases from J, with 14 bases in between. The V gene's germline CDR1 is MNHNY and CDR2 SVGAGI (reference sequence). This CDR3 region has 16 residues. CDR3 loop: CASSYSTTDLAGELFF. CDR3 nucleotide sequence: TGTGCCAGCAGTTACTCGACAACGGATCTGGCCGGGGAGCTGTTTTTT.

The rearrangement links TRBV6-6 to TRBJ1-2; no reliable D call. This CDR3 has 12 amino acids. Germline CDR1 is MNHNY and CDR2 is SVGAGI (reference sequence). Trimming left V 2 bases short and J 6 bases short, with 7 bases between. The DNA for the CDR3 is TGTGCCAGCAGTTACCCCGCGAATGGCTACACCTTC. Its protein is CASSYPANGYTF.

The chain has TRBV12-5 and TRBJ2-5, with 10 bases identical to TRBD1. With 1 base clipped from V and 7 bases from J, the junction kept 15 bases outside the gene matches. Per the germline V gene, CDR1 is LGHNT and CDR2 is FRNRAP. CDR3 size: 18 residues. The CDR3 DNA follows: TGTGCTAGTGGTTTGGCTCAAACCGGACAGGGGGGACGGGTGACCCAGTACTTC. Its protein is CASGLAQTGQGGRVTQYF.

The chain is built from TRBV28 and TRBJ2-7; perhaps TRBD2 as D (5 bases). The V and J ends lost 3 bases and 1 base respectively, with 7 bases between them. The CDR3 length is 13 residues. CDR1 MDHEN and CDR2 SYDVKM come from the germline V gene. The CDR3 bases are TGTGCCAGCAGTTTCGGGGTTTCCTACGAGCAGTACTTC. Translated: CASSFGVSYEQYF.

The chain is built from TRBV5-5 and TRBJ1-5; perhaps TRBD1 as D (6 bases). Trimming left V 1 base short and J 7 bases short, with 9 bases between. CDR3 length equals 13 residues. Germline-derived CDR1 and CDR2 are SGHKS and YYEKEE (reference sequence). This CDR3 reads CASSLWGGQPQHF. The CDR3 nucleotides are TGTGCCAGCAGCTTGTGGGGGGGCCAGCCCCAGCATTTT.